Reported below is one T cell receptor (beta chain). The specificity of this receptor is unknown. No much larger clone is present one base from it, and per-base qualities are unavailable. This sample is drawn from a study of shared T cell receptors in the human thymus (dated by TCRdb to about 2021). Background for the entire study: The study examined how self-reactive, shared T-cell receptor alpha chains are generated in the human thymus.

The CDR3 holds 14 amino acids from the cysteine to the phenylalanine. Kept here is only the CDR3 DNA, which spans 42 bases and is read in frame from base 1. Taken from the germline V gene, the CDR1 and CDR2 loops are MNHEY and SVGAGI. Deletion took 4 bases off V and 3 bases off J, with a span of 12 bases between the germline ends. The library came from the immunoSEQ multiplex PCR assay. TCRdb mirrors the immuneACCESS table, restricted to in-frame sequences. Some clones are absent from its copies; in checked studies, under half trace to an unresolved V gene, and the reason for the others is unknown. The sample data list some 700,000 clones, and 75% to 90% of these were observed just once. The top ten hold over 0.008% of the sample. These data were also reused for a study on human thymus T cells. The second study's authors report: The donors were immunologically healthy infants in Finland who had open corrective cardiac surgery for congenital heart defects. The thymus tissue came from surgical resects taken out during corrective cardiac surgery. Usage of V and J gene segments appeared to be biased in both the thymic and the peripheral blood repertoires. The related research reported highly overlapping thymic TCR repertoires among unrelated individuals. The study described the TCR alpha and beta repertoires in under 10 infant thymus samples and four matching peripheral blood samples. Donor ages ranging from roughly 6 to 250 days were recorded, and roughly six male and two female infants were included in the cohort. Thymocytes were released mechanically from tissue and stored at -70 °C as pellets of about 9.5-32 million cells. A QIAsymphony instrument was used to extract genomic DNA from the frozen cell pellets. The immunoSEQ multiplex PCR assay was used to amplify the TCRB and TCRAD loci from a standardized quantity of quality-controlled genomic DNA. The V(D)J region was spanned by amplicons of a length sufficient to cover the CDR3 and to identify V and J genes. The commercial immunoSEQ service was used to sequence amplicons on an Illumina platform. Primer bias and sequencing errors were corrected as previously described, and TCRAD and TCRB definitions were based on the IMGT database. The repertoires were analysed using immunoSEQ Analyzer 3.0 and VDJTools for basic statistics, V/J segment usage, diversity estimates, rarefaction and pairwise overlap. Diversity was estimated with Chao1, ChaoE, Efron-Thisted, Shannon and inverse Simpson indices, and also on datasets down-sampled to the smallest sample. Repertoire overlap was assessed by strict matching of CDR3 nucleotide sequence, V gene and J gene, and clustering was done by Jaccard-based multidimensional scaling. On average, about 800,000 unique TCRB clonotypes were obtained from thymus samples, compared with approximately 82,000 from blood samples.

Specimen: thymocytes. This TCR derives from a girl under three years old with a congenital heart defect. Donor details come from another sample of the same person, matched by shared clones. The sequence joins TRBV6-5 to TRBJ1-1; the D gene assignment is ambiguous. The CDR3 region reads CASSSEGIHTEAFF. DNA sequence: TGTGCCAGCAGTTCCGAGGGAATACACACTGAAGCTTTCTTT.